Given below is one T cell receptor beta chain in context. Its specificity is unknown. CDR3 size: 16 residues. Germline V CDR1 and CDR2: KGHSH, LQKENI. V was clipped by 2 bases and J by 2 bases; unmatched bases: 6. A multiplex PCR was run with 60 Vbeta primers and 13 Jbeta primers. The data were produced by immunoSEQ multiplex PCR, yet TCRdb's version contains in-frame clones alone and is incomplete. This sample's table reports 40,000 to 50,000 clones. The data stem from a study of cytomegalovirus exposure and HLA in healthy donors. Findings of the study overall: Donor immune exposure was known only as CMV serostatus.

Donors were nominally healthy when sampled, though unrecorded immune exposures were likely. The sequenced material came from PBMCs. The rearrangement uses TRBV18 and TRBJ1-3; the match to TRBD1 covers 7 bases. The TCR originated in a woman aged 25 to 39 in good health and CMV-seronegative. CDR3 DNA sequence: TGTGCCAGCTCACCAAAACAGCAGGGGGCTGGAAACACCATATATTTT. Its protein product is CASSPKQQGAGNTIYF.